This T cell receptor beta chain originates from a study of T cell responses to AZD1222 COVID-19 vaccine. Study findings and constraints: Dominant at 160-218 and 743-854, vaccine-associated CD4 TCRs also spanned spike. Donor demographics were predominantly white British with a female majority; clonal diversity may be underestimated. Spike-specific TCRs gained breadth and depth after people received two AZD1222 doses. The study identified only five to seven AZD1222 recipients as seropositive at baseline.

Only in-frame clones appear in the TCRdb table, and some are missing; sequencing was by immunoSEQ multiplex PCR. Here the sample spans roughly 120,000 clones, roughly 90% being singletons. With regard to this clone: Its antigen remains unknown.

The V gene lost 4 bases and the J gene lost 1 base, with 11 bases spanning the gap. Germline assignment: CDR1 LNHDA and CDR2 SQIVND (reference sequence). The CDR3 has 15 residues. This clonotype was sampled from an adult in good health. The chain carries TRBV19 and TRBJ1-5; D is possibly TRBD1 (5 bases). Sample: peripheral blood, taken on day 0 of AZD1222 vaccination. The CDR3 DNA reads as TGTGCCAGTAGTACCCGGACAAGGAGCAATCAGCCCCAGCATTTT. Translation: CASSTRTRSNQPQHF. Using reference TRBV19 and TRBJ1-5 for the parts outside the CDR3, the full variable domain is DGGITQSPKYLFRKEGQNVTLSCEQNLNHDAMYWYRQDPGQGLRLIYYSQIVNDFQKGDIAEGYSVSREKKESFPLTVTSAQKNPTAFYLCASSTRTRSNQPQHFGDGTRLSIL.